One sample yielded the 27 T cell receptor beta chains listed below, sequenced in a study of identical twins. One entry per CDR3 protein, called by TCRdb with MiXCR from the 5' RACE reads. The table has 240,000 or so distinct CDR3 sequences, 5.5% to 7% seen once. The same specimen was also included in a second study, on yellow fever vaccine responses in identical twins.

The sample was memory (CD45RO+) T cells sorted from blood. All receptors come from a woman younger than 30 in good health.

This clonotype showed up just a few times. The CDR3: CASSYYRAEQFF. CDR3 DNA: TGTGCCAGCAGCTATTACAGGGCTGAGCAGTTCTTC. V is TRBV7-2 and J is TRBJ2-1; D might be TRBD1 (6 bases). The V end was cut by 4 bases, the J end by 9 bases, with 10 bases between. Germline-derived CDR1 and CDR2 are SGHTA and FQGNSA. This CDR3 has 12 amino acids.

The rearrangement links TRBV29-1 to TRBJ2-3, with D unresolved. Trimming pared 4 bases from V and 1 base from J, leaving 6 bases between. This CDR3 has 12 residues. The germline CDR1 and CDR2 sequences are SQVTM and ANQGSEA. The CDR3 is CSVGPGTDTQYF. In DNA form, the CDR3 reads TGCAGCGTTGGGCCGGGCACAGATACGCAGTATTTT.

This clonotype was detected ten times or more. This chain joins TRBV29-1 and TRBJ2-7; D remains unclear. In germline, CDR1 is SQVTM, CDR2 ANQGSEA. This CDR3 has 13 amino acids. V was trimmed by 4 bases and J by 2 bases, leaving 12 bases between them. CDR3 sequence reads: CSVVGSTAYEQYF. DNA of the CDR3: TGCAGCGTTGTAGGTAGTACGGCCTACGAGCAGTACTTC.

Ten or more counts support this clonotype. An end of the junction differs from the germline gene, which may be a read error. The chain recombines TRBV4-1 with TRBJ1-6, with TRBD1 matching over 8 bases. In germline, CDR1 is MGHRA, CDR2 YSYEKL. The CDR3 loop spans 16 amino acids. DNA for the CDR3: TGCGCCAGCAGCCAAGATGCAGGGGGCTATTATTCACCCCTCCACTTT. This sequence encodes CASSQDAGGYYSPLHF.

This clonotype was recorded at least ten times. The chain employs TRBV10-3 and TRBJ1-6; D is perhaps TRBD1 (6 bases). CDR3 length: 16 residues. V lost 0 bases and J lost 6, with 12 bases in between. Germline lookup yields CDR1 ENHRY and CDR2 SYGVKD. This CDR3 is CAISESPRGSNSPLHF. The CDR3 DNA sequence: TGTGCCATCAGTGAGTCGCCCAGGGGAAGTAATTCACCCCTCCACTTT.

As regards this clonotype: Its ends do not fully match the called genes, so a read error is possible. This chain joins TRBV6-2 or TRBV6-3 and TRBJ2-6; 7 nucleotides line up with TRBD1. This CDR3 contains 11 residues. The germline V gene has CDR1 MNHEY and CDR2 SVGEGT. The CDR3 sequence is CASSSGQLSAF. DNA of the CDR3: TGTGCCAGCAGTTCGGGACAGCTTAGTGCTTTC.

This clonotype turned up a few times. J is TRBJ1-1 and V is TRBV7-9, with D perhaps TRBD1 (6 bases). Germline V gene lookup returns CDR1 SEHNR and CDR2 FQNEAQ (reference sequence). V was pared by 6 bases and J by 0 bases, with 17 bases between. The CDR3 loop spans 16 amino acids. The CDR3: CASSRPQGPVNTEAFF. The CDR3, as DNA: TGTGCCAGCAGTCGACCGCAGGGGCCGGTGAACACTGAAGCTTTCTTT.

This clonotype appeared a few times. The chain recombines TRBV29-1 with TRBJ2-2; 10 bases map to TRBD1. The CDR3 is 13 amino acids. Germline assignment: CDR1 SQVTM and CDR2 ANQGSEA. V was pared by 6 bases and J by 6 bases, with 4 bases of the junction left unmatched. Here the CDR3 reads CSVSGTGAGELFF. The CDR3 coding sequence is TGCAGCGTAAGCGGGACAGGGGCCGGGGAGCTGTTTTTT.

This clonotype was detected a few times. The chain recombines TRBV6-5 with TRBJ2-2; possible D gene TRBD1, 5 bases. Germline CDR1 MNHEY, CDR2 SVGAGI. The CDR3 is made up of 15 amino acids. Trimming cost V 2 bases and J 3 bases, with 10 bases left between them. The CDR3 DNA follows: TGTGCCAGCAGTTACAGGGGCCAGGACACCGGGGAGCTGTTTTTT. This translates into CASSYRGQDTGELFF.

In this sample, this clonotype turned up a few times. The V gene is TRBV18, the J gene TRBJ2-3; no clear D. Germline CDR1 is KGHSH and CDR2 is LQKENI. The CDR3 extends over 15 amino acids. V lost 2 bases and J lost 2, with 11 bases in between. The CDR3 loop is CASSPKRQITDTQYF. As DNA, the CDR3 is TGTGCCAGCTCACCAAAGCGCCAGATCACAGATACGCAGTATTTT.

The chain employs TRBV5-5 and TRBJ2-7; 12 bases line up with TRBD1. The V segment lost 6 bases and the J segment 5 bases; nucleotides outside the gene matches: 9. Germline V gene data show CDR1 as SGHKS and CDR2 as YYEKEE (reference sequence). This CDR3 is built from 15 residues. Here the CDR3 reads CASIKPGQGAHEQYF. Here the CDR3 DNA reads TGTGCCAGCATCAAACCGGGACAGGGGGCCCACGAGCAGTACTTC.

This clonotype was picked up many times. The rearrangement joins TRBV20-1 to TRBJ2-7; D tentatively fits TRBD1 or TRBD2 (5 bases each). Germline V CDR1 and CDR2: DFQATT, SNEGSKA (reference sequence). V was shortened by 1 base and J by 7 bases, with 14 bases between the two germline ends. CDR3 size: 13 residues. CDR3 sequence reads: CSARARGVGEQYF. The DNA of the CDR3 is TGCAGTGCTAGAGCTAGGGGAGTAGGGGAGCAGTACTTC.

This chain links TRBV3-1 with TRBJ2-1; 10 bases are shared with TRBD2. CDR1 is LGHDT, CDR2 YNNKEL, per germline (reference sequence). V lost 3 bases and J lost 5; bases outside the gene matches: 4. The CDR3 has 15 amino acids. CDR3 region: CASSHEGLANNEQFF. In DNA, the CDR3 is TGTGCCAGCAGCCACGAGGGACTAGCGAACAATGAGCAGTTCTTC.

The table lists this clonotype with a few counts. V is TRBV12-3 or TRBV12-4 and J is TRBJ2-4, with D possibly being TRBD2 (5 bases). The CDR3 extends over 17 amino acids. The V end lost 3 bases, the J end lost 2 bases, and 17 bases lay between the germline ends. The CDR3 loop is CASSFGLSLVTKNIQYF. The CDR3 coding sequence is TGTGCCAGCAGTTTCGGACTGTCTCTCGTGACCAAAAACATTCAGTACTTC.

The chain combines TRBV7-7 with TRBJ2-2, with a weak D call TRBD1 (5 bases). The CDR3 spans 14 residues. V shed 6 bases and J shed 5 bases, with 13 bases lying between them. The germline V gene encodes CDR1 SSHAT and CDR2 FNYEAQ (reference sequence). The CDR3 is CASSTLGATGELFF. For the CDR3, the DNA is TGTGCCAGCAGTACCTTAGGGGCGACCGGGGAGCTGTTTTTT.

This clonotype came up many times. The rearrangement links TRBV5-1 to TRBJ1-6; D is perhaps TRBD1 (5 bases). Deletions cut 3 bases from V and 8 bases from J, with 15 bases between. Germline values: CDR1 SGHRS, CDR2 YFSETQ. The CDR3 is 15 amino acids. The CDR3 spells CASSSGTLRDSPLHF. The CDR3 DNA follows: TGCGCCAGCAGCTCCGGGACCCTGAGGGATTCACCCCTCCACTTT.

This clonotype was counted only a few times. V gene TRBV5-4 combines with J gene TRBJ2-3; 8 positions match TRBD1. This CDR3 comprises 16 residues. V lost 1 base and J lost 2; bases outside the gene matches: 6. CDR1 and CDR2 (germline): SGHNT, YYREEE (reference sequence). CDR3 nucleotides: TGTGCCAGCAGCTTGAGTATGGGACAGGTCACAGATACGCAGTATTTT. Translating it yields CASSLSMGQVTDTQYF. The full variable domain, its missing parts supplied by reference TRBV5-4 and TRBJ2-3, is ETGVTQSPTHLIKTRGQQVTLRCSSQSGHNTVSWYQQALGQGPQFIFQYYREEENGRGNFPPRFSGLQFPNYSSELNVNALELDDSALYLCASSLSMGQVTDTQYFGPGTRLTVL.

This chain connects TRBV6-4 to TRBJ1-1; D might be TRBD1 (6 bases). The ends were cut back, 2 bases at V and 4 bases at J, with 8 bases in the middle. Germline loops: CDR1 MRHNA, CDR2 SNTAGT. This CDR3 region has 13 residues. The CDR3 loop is CASSDRGTTEAFF. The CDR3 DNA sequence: TGTGCCAGCAGTGACAGGGGGACCACTGAAGCTTTCTTT.

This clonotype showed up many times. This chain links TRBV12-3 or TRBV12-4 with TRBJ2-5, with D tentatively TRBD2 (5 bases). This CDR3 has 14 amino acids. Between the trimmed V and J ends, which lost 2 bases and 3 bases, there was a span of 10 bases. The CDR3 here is CASSLLASKETQYF. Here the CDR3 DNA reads TGTGCCAGCAGTTTATTGGCTAGCAAAGAGACCCAGTACTTC.

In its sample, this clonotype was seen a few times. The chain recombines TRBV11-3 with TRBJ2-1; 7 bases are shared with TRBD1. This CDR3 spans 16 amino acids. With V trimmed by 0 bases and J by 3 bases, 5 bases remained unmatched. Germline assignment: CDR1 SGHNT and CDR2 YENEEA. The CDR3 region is CASSLDQRQGYNEQFF. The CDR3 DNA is TGTGCCAGCAGCTTAGATCAGAGACAGGGCTACAATGAGCAGTTCTTC.

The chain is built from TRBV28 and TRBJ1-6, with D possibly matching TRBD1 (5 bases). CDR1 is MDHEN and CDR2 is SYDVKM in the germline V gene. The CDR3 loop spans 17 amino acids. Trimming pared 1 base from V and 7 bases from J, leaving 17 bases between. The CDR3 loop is CASSLSGIAGGNSPLHF. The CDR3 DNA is TGTGCCAGCAGTTTATCCGGGATTGCGGGGGGGAATTCACCCCTCCACTTT.

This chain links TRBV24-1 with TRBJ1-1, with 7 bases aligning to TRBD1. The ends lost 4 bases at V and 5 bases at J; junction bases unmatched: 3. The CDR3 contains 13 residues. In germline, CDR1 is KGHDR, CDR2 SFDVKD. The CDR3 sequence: CATSEAGGTEAFF. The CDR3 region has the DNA TGTGCCACCAGTGAGGCAGGGGGGACTGAAGCTTTCTTT.

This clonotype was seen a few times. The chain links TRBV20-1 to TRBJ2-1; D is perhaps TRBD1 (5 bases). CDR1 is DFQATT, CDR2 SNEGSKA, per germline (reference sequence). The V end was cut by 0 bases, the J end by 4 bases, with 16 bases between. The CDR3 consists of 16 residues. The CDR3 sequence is CSARDWGATQYNEQFF. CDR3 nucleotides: TGCAGTGCTAGAGATTGGGGCGCAACACAATACAATGAGCAGTTCTTC.

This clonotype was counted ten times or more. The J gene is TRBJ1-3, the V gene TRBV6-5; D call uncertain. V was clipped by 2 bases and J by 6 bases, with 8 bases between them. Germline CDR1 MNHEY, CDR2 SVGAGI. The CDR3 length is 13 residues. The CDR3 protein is CASSYGGLNTIYF. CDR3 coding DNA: TGTGCCAGCAGTTACGGTGGATTAAACACCATATATTTT.

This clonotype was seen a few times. CDR3 residues: CASSSIWTANYGYTF. The DNA for the CDR3 is TGTGCCAGCAGCTCAATCTGGACAGCGAACTATGGCTACACCTTC. This chain joins TRBV5-5 and TRBJ1-2, with D perhaps TRBD1 (6 bases). Germline assignment: CDR1 SGHKS and CDR2 YYEKEE (reference sequence). The CDR3 runs to 15 residues. Trimming removed 3 bases at V and 2 bases at J, with 14 bases between.

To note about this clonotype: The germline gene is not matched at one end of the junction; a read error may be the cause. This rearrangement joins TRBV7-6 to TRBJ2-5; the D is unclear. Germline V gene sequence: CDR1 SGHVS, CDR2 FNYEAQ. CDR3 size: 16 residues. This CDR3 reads CASSLEGPHVQGTQYF. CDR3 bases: TGTGCCAGCAGCTTAGAAGGTCCCCACGTACAAGGGACCCAGTACTTC.

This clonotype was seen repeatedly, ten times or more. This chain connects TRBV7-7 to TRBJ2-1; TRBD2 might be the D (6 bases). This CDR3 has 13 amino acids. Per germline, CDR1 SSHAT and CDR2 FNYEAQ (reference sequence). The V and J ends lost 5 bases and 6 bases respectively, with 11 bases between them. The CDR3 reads CASSDGTFNEQFF. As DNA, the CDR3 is TGTGCCAGCAGCGATGGGACTTTCAATGAGCAGTTCTTC.